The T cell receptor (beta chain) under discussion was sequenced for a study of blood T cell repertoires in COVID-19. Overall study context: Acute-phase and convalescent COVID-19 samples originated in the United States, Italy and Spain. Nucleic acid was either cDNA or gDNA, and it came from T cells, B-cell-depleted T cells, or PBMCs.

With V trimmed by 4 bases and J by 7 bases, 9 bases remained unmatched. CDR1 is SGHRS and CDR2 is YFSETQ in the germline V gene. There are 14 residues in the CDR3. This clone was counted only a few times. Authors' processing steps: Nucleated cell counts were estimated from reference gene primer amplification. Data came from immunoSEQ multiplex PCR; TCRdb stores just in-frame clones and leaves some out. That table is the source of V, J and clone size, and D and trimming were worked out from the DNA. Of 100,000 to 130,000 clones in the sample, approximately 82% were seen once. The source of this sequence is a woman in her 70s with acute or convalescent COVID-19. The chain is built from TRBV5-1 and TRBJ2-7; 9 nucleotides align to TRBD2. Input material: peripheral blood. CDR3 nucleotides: TGCGCCAGCAGCCGACTAGCGGAATCGAAAGAGCAGTACTTC. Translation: CASSRLAESKEQYF. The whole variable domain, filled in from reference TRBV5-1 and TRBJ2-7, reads KAGVTQTPRYLIKTRGQQVTLSCSPISGHRSVSWYQQTPGQGLQFLFEYFSETQRNKGNFPGRFSGRQFSNSRSEMNVSTLELGDSALYLCASSRLAESKEQYFGPGTRLTVT.